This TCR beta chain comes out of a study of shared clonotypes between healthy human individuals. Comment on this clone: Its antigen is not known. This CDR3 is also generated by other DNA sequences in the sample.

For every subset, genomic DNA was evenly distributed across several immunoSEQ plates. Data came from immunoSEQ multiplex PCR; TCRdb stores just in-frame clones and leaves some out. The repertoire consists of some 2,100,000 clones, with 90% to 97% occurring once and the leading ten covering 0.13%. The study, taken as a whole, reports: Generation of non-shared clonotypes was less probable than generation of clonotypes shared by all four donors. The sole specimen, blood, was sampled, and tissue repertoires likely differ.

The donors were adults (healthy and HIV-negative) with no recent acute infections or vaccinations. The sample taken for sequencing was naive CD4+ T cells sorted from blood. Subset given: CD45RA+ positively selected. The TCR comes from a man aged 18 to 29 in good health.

The CDR3 reads CAWSVVRYEQYF. As DNA, the CDR3 is TGTGCCTGGAGTGTAGTGCGGTACGAGCAGTACTTC. The rearrangement links TRBV30 to TRBJ2-7; the D is unclear. The CDR3 loop spans 12 amino acids. V was cut by 0 bases and J by 4 bases, with 7 bases left in between. Looked up from germline, CDR1 is GTSNPN and CDR2 is SVGIG (reference sequence). Full variable domain (missing parts from reference TRBV30 and TRBJ2-7): SQTIHQWPATLVQPVGSPLSLECTVEGTSNPNLYWYRQAAGRGLQLLFYSVGIGQISSEVPQNLSASRPQDRQFILSSKKLLLSDSGFYLCAWSVVRYEQYFGPGTRLTVT.